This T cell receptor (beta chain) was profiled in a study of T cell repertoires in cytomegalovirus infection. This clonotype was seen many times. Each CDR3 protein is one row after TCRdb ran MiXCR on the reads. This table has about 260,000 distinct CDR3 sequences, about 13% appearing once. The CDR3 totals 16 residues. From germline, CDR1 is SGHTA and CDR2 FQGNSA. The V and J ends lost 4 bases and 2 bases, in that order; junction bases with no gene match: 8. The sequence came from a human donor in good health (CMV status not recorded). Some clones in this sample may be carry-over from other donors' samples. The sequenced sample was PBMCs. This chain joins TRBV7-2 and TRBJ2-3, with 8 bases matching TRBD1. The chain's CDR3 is CASSSLRQGTTDTQYF. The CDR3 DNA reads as TGTGCCAGCAGCTCCCTACGACAGGGGACCACAGATACGCAGTATTTT.